The rows below give T cell receptor beta chains drawn from one sample of a study of tumor-infiltrating lymphocytes in localized non-small cell lung cancer. Sequencing used immunoSEQ multiplex PCR; TCRdb keeps in-frame clones, though not all of them. The data show roughly 30,000 clones, approximately 83% seen once. Sequenced: lung tumor tissue. The receptors originated from a human donor with non-small cell lung cancer. Both conserved end residues are part of each CDR3. A D gene is named only where the DNA matches it firmly.

- | TRBJ2-1 | TRBV11-3 | TGTGCCAGCAGCGGGGGGGCTAACAATGAGCAGTTCTTC | CASSGGANNEQFF
- | TRBJ1-1 | TRBV7-2 | TGTGCCAGCACCCCCCGCGAGGGCCGGGTAGCTTTCTTT | CASTPREGRVAFF
TRBD1 | TRBJ2-7 | TRBV6-6 | TGTGCCAGCAGTTATTCAGGGGACAGGGGTTCCTACGAGCAGTACTTC | CASSYSGDRGSYEQYF
TRBD1 | TRBJ2-5 | TRBV29-1 | TGCAGCGTTGCACAGGGGGCGGAGACCCAGTACTTC | CSVAQGAETQYF
TRBD1 | TRBJ2-2 | TRBV14 | TGTGCCAGCAGCCTGGCCGGGACAGTGAACACCGGGGAGCTGTTTTTT | CASSLAGTVNTGELFF
- | TRBJ2-7 | TRBV6-5 | TGTGCCAGCAGTTACAGAGGGTACCCCGAGCAGTACTTC | CASSYRGYPEQYF
- | TRBJ2-7 | TRBV7-8 | TGTGCCAGCAGCTACGGGTTGGGGGACCTAACCTACGAGCAGTACTTC | CASSYGLGDLTYEQYF
- | TRBJ2-5 | TRBV5-1 | TGCGCCAGCAGCTTGGCCTGGGGGGAGACCCAGTACTTC | CASSLAWGETQYF
- | TRBJ2-7 | TRBV29-1 | TGCAGCGTCGCCCGCCCGGTGGGGAACTACGAGCAGTACTTC | CSVARPVGNYEQYF
- | TRBJ2-6 | TRBV5-1 | TGCGCCAGCAGCTTGGTTGTCTCTGGGGCCAACGTCCTGACTTTC | CASSLVVSGANVLTF
- | TRBJ2-5 | TRBV5-4 | TGTGCCAGCAGCTTGATACAGGCCCAAGAGACCCAGTACTTC | CASSLIQAQETQYF
TRBD1 | TRBJ1-1 | TRBV11-1 | TGTGCCAGCAGGCCTGGACAGGGGATGAACACTGAAGCTTTCTTT | CASRPGQGMNTEAFF
- | TRBJ1-6 | TRBV9 | TGTGCCAGCAGCGTAGCCAAGTCACCCCTCCACTTT | CASSVAKSPLHF
- | TRBJ2-1 | TRBV9 | TGTGCCAGCAGCGTAGCGGAGGCCTACAATGAGCAGTTCTTC | CASSVAEAYNEQFF
TRBD1 | TRBJ1-5 | TRBV6-1 | TGTGCCAGCAGTGAATGGACAGGGGGAAGGGAAAATCAGCCCCAGCATTTT | CASSEWTGGRENQPQHF
TRBD1 | TRBJ2-2 | TRBV10-3 | TGTGCCATCAGTGAGCCTCGTATTGGGACAGGGCTAACCGGGGAGCTGTTTTTT | CAISEPRIGTGLTGELFF
- | TRBJ1-6 | TRBV5-6 | TGTGCCAGCAGCTTCGGCTCCTATAATTCACCCCTCCACTTT | CASSFGSYNSPLHF
- | TRBJ2-5 | TRBV5-5 | TGTGCCAGCAGCTTGGTTGGGCAGCAAGAGACCCAGTACTTC | CASSLVGQQETQYF
TRBD1 | TRBJ2-3 | TRBV7-2 | TGTGCCAGCAGCCGCGACAGGGGCGGCGATACGCAGTATTTT | CASSRDRGGDTQYF
TRBD2 | TRBJ2-5 | TRBV27 | TGTGCCAGTACTAGCGGGGAGACCCAGTACTTC | CASTSGETQYF
- | TRBJ2-3 | TRBV11-2 | TGTGCCAGCAGCTTAGTCGTCACAGATACGCAGTATTTT | CASSLVVTDTQYF
- | TRBJ2-7 | TRBV28 | TGTGCCAGCAGTTCCTACCGAGGCTACGAGCAGTACTTC | CASSSYRGYEQYF
- | TRBJ2-3 | TRBV7-2 | TGTGCCAGCAGCTTACAAGGGAACGCGCAGTATTTT | CASSLQGNAQYF
- | TRBJ1-1 | TRBV5-3 | TGTGCCGGCTCACGGGACCCAGACACTGAAGCTTTCTTT | CAGSRDPDTEAFF
- | TRBJ1-5 | TRBV7-2 | TGTGCCAGCAGCTCGACCCCGGACCCCTGGAAGGGGAATCAGCCCCAGCATTTT | CASSSTPDPWKGNQPQHF